A single sample gave rise to the 31 T cell receptor beta chains below, sequenced in a study of tumor-infiltrating lymphocytes in primary liver carcinoma. With around 450 ng total RNA as template and a constant-region primer, TCR beta cDNA was made. Three nested multiplex PCR rounds, a slightly modified ARM-PCR method, built the TCR beta libraries. It was with TRBV1-TRBV30 forward primers and a C-beta reverse primer that the first two PCR rounds were run, at around 10 cycles each. TCRdb re-derived calls from the multiplex PCR reads in MiXCR, one entry per CDR3 protein. This sample has some 87,000 distinct CDR3 sequences, with around 68% found just once. Each 20-30 mg portion of unsorted bulk tissue served as the source for co-extraction of RNA and DNA. The specimen sequenced was tumor-adjacent normal liver tissue. The receptors here all came from a man aged 40-55 years with primary liver carcinoma and hepatitis B virus infection.

A word on this clonotype: An end of the junction does not agree with germline; a read error may underlie this. This chain uses TRBV11-2 with TRBJ2-1; D ambiguous. This CDR3 spans 12 amino acids. The V gene's germline CDR1 is SGHAT and CDR2 FQNNGV. As DNA, the CDR3 is TGTGCCAGCAGCTTCTCACTCAATGAGCTGTTCTTC. It is translated as CASSFSLNELFF.

V is TRBV4-2 and J is TRBJ2-1; D not certain. Germline V gives CDR1 LGHNA, CDR2 YNFKEQ. The CDR3 is 17 residues long. Trimming shortened V by 0 bases and J by 5 bases, and 17 bases separated the two germline ends. CDR3 DNA: TGTGCCAGCAGCCAAGATATTAAGCCCTCCCTAAACAATGAGCAGTTCTTC. Translated: CASSQDIKPSLNNEQFF.

A remark on this clonotype: Germline is not matched at one junction end, which may reflect a read error. The chain recombines TRBV5-4 with TRBJ2-5, with unresolved D. CDR3 length equals 14 residues. Germline assignment: CDR1 SGHNT and CDR2 YYREEE (reference sequence). The CDR3 here is CASGLSISLETQYF. The CDR3 DNA reads TGTGCCAGCGGCTTGAGTATCAGTTTGGAGACCCAGTACTTC.

A remark on this clonotype: Germline and junction disagree at one end, which may indicate a read error. The rearrangement joins TRBV7-3 to TRBJ2-1; TRBD2 matches at 9 bases. CDR3 size: 15 residues. CDR1 is SGHTA, CDR2 FQGTGA, per germline. CDR3 bases: TGTGCCAGCAATCCTAGCGGGATTTCCTACAATGAGCAGTCCTTC. Its translation is CASNPSGISYNEQSF.

For this clonotype: A much more abundant neighbour one base away suggests this may be a read error. The chain uses TRBV29-1 and TRBJ2-1; perhaps D is TRBD1 or TRBD2 (5 bases each). Per the germline V gene, CDR1 is SQVTM and CDR2 is ANQGSEA. The CDR3 runs to 14 residues. The V and J ends lost 3 bases and 8 bases respectively, with 17 bases between them. Here the CDR3 reads CSVDGIGVVDEQFF. Here the CDR3 DNA reads TGCAGCGTTGACGGGATAGGGGTGGTTGATGAGCAGTTCTTC.

This clonotype was counted ten times or more. The chain employs TRBV5-4 and TRBJ2-7; 8 bases line up with TRBD2. Trimming cost V 2 bases and J 3 bases; bases outside gene matches: 7. Germline-derived CDR1 and CDR2 are SGHNT and YYREEE (reference sequence). This CDR3 has 15 residues. CDR3 amino acids: CASSFGPGLDYEQYF. The CDR3 DNA is TGTGCCAGCAGCTTTGGGCCGGGACTAGACTACGAGCAGTACTTC.

In its sample, this clonotype was seen many times. The rearrangement links TRBV29-1 to TRBJ2-5; 7 bases match TRBD1. Looked up from germline, CDR1 is SQVTM and CDR2 is ANQGSEA. After removal of 6 bases from V and 0 bases from J, the junction contained 7 bases not matched to a gene. This CDR3 spans 14 amino acids. CDR3 in DNA: TGCAGCGTACTCGGGACAGCCTACCAAGAGACCCAGTACTTC. Translating it yields CSVLGTAYQETQYF.

The rearrangement uses TRBV29-1 and TRBJ1-1; TRBD1 might be the D (6 bases). This CDR3 spans 12 amino acids. Per germline, CDR1 SQVTM and CDR2 ANQGSEA. V was shortened by 5 bases and J by 4 bases, with 11 bases between the two germline ends. The CDR3 is CSVFTQGTEAFF. The CDR3 region has the DNA TGCAGCGTTTTTACACAGGGCACTGAAGCTTTCTTT.

Concerning this clonotype: The junction departs from the called germline gene at one end, perhaps through a read error. J is TRBJ1-6 and V is TRBV10-3; D gene ambiguous. The CDR3 loop spans 16 amino acids. From germline, CDR1 is ENHRY and CDR2 SYGVKD. Here the CDR3 reads CAISEPTGEGNSALHF. CDR3 DNA sequence: TGTGCCATCAGTGAGCCAACCGGAGAGGGTAATTCAGCCCTCCACTTT.

As for this clonotype: A junction boundary mismatches the germline segment, possibly from a read error. The chain is built from TRBV29-1 and TRBJ2-7; D might be TRBD2 (6 bases). The CDR3 loop spans 12 amino acids. Germline V gene data show CDR1 as SQVTM and CDR2 as ANQGSEA. The chain's CDR3 is CSSWLNSGEQNF. The DNA of the CDR3 is TGCAGCTCATGGCTGAATTCGGGAGAGCAGAACTTC.

This clonotype was seen a handful of times. This may be a read error, as it is one base from a much larger clone. The conserved closing phenylalanine or tryptophan is absent in this CDR3, likely reflecting a read error. J is TRBJ1-1 and V is TRBV6-5, with D uncertain. The V and J ends lost 4 bases and 4 bases respectively, with 7 bases between them. CDR3 length equals 12 residues. Germline loops: CDR1 MNHEY, CDR2 SVGAGI. The CDR3 nucleotides read TGTGCCAGCAGTTCGTGGGGCACTGAAGCTTTCTCT. Protein sequence: CASSSWGTEAFS.

With regard to this clonotype: This likely came from a read error, as a far larger clone is one base away. The V call is TRBV25-1, the J call TRBJ2-7; D is unclear. V lost 6 bases and J 6 bases, leaving 9 bases between the germline ends. CDR1 and CDR2 from the germline V gene are MGHDK and SYGVNS. The CDR3 totals 11 residues. The CDR3 region is CASSLTCEQYF. In DNA form, the CDR3 reads TGTGCCAGCAGCCTTACCTGCGAGCAGTACTTC.

Remarks on this clonotype: At one of its ends the junction is not consistent with the germline gene, which may arise from a read error. The gene calls are TRBV6-5 and TRBJ1-2, with D tentatively TRBD1 (5 bases). Germline V lookup: CDR1 MNHEY, CDR2 SVGAGI. The CDR3 length is 16 residues. CDR3 region: CANSYLRGGRENGYTF. CDR3 DNA: TGCGCCAACAGTTACCTGAGGGGAGGCAGGGAAAATGGCTACACCTTC.

To note about this clonotype: A much larger clone sits a single nucleotide away, making a read error possible. The chain joins TRBV4-1 to TRBJ1-1; D remains unclear. Germline-derived CDR1 and CDR2 are MGHRA and YSYEKL. CDR3 length equals 15 residues. The CDR3, as DNA: TGCGCCAGCAGCACCGATCCTTTCATGGGAACTGAAACTTTCTTT. Protein product: CASSTDPFMGTETFF.

As regards this clonotype: The final CDR3 position lacks the conserved phenylalanine or tryptophan, pointing to a likely read error. The rearrangement joins TRBV28 to TRBJ2-2; 7 nucleotides line up with TRBD1. Germline lookup yields CDR1 MDHEN and CDR2 SYDVKM. The CDR3 is 15 residues long. Here the CDR3 DNA reads TGCTCCAGTTCATTGACAGGGTCGGGCACCGGGGAGCTGTTTTTA. This encodes CSSSLTGSGTGELFL.

This clonotype occurred a few times. This may arise from a read error, as a much more abundant clone is one base away. The chain combines TRBV4-1 with TRBJ2-7; no reliable D call. There are 14 residues in the CDR3. Per the germline V gene, CDR1 is MGHRA and CDR2 is YSYEKL. The CDR3 spells CVSSQASNSYEQYF. The CDR3 DNA follows: TGCGTCAGCAGCCAAGCATCAAACTCCTACGAGCAGTACTTC.

A few counts support this clonotype. A much larger clone sits a single nucleotide away, making a read error possible. The chain has TRBV6-2 or TRBV6-3 and TRBJ2-2; 7 nucleotides agree with TRBD2. This CDR3 has 14 residues. Per the germline V gene, CDR1 is MNHEY and CDR2 is SVGEGT. CDR3 in DNA: TGTGCCAGCAGTTCCCTAGCGGACACCGGGGAGCTGCTTTTT. It yields the protein CASSSLADTGELLF.

Comments on this clonotype: At one end, the junction sequence differs from germline, possibly due to a read error. This chain links TRBV11-2 with TRBJ2-5; tentative D call: TRBD2 (6 bases). Germline CDR1 reads SGHAT; CDR2 reads FQNNGV. The CDR3 loop spans 13 amino acids. CDR3 region: CTSSSGDQETQYF. CDR3 nucleotide sequence: TGTACCAGCAGCTCGGGGGACCAAGAGACCCAGTACTTC. Looking up the rest from reference TRBV11-2 and TRBJ2-5 gives the full variable domain: EAGVAQSPRYKIIEKRQSVAFWCNPISGHATLYWYQQILGQGPKLLIQFQNNGVVDDSQLPKDRFSAERLKGVDSTLKIQPAKLEDSAVYLCTSSSGDQETQYFGPGTRLLVL.

As regards this clonotype: The conserved final phenylalanine or tryptophan is absent from the CDR3, which likely points to a read error. Here the CDR3 reads CVSSVRDRADGYTV. CDR3 in DNA: TGTGTCAGCAGCGTCCGGGACAGGGCCGATGGCTACACCGTC. The V gene is TRBV5-5, the J gene TRBJ1-2, with 9 bases aligning to TRBD1. The CDR3 loop spans 14 amino acids. The V gene's germline CDR1 is SGHKS and CDR2 YYEKEE (reference sequence).

The sample holds one count of this clonotype. The CDR3 ends on some other residue instead of the conserved phenylalanine or tryptophan, so this is likely a read error. The chain joins TRBV28 to TRBJ2-1; 8 bases are shared with TRBD2. V shed 6 bases and J 3 bases; nucleotides not matched to a gene: 7. Germline assignment: CDR1 MDHEN and CDR2 SYDVKM. The CDR3 length is 15 residues. DNA of the CDR3: TGTGCCAGCAGAAGCGGGAGTTCAGTCTACAATGAGCAGTTCCTC. Its protein product is CASRSGSSVYNEQFL.

Comment on this clonotype: Compared with germline, one end of the junction differs, possibly owing to a read error. The chain joins TRBV12-3 or TRBV12-4 to TRBJ2-1, with TRBD2 identical over 8 bases. The CDR3 sequence is 13 residues long. This CDR3 is CANSPGLADGQFF. Written as DNA, the CDR3 is TGTGCCAACAGTCCCGGACTAGCAGATGGGCAGTTCTTC.

This clonotype was counted a few times. A read error is possible here, since a much larger clone lies one base away. This chain connects TRBV6-1 to TRBJ2-3, with a possible D match to TRBD1 (6 bases). Germline values: CDR1 MNHNS, CDR2 SASEGT. CDR3 size: 14 residues. CDR3 amino acids: CASKSTGSTDMQYF. DNA of the CDR3: TGTGCCAGCAAGAGTACAGGGAGCACAGATATGCAGTATTTT.

Worth noting for this clonotype: A read error may account for a junction end that differs from germline. This chain uses TRBV11-2 with TRBJ2-7, with D possibly TRBD1 on 6 matching bases. Per the germline V gene, CDR1 is SGHAT and CDR2 is FQNNGV. CDR3 size: 15 residues. CDR3 nucleotide sequence: TGTGCCAGCAGCTCTGGTAGGGGGACCTTTGGAGAGCAGTGCTTC. This codes for CASSSGRGTFGEQCF. Filled out from reference TRBV11-2 and TRBJ2-7, the complete variable domain reads EAGVAQSPRYKIIEKRQSVAFWCNPISGHATLYWYQQILGQGPKLLIQFQNNGVVDDSQLPKDRFSAERLKGVDSTLKIQPAKLEDSAVYLCASSSGRGTFGEQCFGPGTRLTVT.

This clonotype was observed many times. This chain links TRBV6-2 or TRBV6-3 with TRBJ2-7; D gene ambiguous. This CDR3 spans 11 amino acids. V lost 7 bases and J lost 3, with 7 bases in between. Germline CDR1 reads MNHEY; CDR2 reads SVGEGT. This CDR3 reads CASKVDYEQYF. The DNA for the CDR3 is TGTGCCAGCAAGGTGGACTACGAGCAGTACTTC.

This clonotype occurred many times. The chain couples TRBV4-2 to TRBJ1-2; no reliable D call. Germline V CDR1 and CDR2: LGHNA, YNFKEQ. This CDR3 has 16 residues. V was shortened by 3 bases and J by 8 bases, with 22 bases between the two germline ends. The chain's CDR3 is CASSQSWTLTRGGYTF. The CDR3, as DNA: TGTGCCAGCAGCCAGTCATGGACTCTCACCCGGGGAGGCTACACCTTC.

On this clonotype itself: A much larger clone differs by one base, so this may be a read error. The rearrangement links TRBV6-1 to TRBJ1-4, with 7 bases that match TRBD1. CDR3 length: 15 amino acids. The germline CDR1 and CDR2 sequences are MNHNS and SASEGT. CDR3 DNA: TGTGCCAGCACCCCTAGACAGGGACAAGGCGAAAAACTGCTTTTT. It codes for CASTPRQGQGEKLLF.

This chain connects TRBV28 to TRBJ1-2; D is ambiguous. The CDR3 has 12 amino acids. The germline gives CDR1 MDHEN, CDR2 SYDVKM. Trimming removed 7 bases at V and 5 bases at J, with 11 bases between. This CDR3 reads CASNRQNYGYTF. The CDR3 bases are TGTGCCAGCAATAGACAAAATTATGGCTACACCTTC.

The chain has TRBV18 and TRBJ2-4; D not resolved. The CDR3 runs to 12 residues. Germline CDR1 reads KGHSH; CDR2 reads LQKENI. The V gene lost 3 bases and the J gene lost 3 bases, with 3 bases spanning the gap. CDR3 nucleotide sequence: TGTGCCAGCTCACCCGTCAAAAACATTCAGTACTTC. Protein sequence: CASSPVKNIQYF.

As to this clonotype: Relative to the germline gene, one junction end is altered; a read error may explain this. The chain combines TRBV28 with TRBJ2-2; a possible D gene is TRBD2 (5 bases). Per the germline V gene, CDR1 is MDHEN and CDR2 is SYDVKM. This CDR3 is built from 17 residues. DNA of the CDR3: TGTGCCAGCAGTTTCCGGGAAGGACGGTCGAGCACCGGGGAGCTGTTATTT. Residues: CASSFREGRSSTGELLF.

The chain uses TRBV6-5 and TRBJ1-5; 7 nucleotides align to TRBD1. The CDR3 has 15 residues. The V and J ends lost 2 bases and 3 bases, in that order; junction bases with no gene match: 4. The germline gives CDR1 MNHEY, CDR2 SVGAGI. CDR3 nucleotide sequence: TGTGCCAGCAGTTACCAGGGGGTCGACAATCAGCCCCAGCATTTT. This sequence encodes CASSYQGVDNQPQHF.

The rearrangement uses TRBV29-1 and TRBJ2-3; 10 bases align to TRBD2. The CDR3 runs 16 residues. V lost 4 bases to trimming and J lost 15 bases; unmatched junction nucleotides: 22. The germline V gene has CDR1 SQVTM and CDR2 ANQGSEA. The CDR3, as DNA: TGCAGCGTTGTTGGGGGAAGCGGGAGGGCGGGAGATACACACTATTTT. Translated, it gives CSVVGGSGRAGDTHYF.